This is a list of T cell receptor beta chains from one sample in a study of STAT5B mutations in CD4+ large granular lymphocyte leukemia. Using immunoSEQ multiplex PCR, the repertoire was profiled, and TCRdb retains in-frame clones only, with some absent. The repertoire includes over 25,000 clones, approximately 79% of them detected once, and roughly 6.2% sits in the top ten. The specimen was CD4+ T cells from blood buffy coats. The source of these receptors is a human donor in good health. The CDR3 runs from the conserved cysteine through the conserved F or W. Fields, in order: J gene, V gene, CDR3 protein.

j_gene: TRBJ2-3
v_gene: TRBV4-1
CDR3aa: CAGPNSTDTQYF

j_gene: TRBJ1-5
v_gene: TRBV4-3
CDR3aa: CASSQGPLSNQPQHF

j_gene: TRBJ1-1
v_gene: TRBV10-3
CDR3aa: CATAAAPQGTEAFF

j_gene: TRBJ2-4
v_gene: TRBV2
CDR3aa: CASSESSLLAKNIQYF

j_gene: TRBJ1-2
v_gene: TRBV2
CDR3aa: CASRGQRGYGYTF

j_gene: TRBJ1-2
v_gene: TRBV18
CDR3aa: CASSPPDRANVGGYTF

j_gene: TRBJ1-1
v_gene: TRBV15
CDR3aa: CATSSSYQRRFAEAFF

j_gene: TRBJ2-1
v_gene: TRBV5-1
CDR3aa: CASSFQGGSYNEQFF

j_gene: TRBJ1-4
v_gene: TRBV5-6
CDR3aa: CASSLQGQGINEKLFF

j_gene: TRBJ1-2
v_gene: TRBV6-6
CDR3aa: CASSSYQGIDYGYTF

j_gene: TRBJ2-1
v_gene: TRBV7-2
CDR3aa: CASSLAAVSYNEQFF

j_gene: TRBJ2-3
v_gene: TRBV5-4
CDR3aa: CASSSGRGVVDTQYF

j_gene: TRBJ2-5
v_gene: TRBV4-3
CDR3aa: CASSGTPQETQYF

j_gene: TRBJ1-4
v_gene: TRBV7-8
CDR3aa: CASSTGGFNEKLFF

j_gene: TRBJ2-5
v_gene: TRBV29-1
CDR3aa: CSVEGGSGGAWETQYF

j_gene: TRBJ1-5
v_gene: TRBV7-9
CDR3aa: CASSSRDRNQPQHF

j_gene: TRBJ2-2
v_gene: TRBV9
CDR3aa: CASSAFGTNTGELFF

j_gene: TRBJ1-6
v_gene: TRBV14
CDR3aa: CASSQGLTGASSYNSPLHF

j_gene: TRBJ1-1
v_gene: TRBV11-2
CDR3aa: CASSLHHQGTEAFF

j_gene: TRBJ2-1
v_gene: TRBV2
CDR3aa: CASSGLAGGQNNEQFF

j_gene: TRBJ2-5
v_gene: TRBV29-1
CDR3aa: CSVGAGGQETQYF

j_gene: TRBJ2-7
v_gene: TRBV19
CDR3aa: CASSPRTSGGYEQYF

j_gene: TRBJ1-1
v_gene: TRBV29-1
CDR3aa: CSVATGGSTTEAFF

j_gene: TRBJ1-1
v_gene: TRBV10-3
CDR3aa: CAISDYRATEAFF

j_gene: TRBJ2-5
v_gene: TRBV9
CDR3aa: CASSVDRGGSGETQYF

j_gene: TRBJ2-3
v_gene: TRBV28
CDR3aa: CASMVGTGRASTDTQYF

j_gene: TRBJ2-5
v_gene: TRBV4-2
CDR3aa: CASSQDERASGGSGKTQYF

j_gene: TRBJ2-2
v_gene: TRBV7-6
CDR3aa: CASSLAGEGTGELFF

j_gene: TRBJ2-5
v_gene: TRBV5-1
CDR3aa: CASTSGLGQETQYF

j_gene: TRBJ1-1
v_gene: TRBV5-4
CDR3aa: CASSSAGTENTEAFF

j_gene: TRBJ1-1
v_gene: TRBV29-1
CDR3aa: CSVDKEGRAFF

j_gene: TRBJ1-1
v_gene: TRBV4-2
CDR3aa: CASSQERGIDTEAFF

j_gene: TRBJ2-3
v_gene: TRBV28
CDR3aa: CASSFPANPSTDTQYF

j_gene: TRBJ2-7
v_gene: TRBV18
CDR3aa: CASSPIPTENYEQYF

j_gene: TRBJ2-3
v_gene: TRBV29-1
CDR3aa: CSVQTSGGVADTQYF

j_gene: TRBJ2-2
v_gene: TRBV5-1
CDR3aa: CAGSLNRPGNTGELFF

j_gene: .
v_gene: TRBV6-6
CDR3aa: CASSYAGRVDEQYF

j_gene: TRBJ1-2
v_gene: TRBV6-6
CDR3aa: CASSPLPGEGYTF

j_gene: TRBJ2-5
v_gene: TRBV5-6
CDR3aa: CASSGTGGAQETQYF